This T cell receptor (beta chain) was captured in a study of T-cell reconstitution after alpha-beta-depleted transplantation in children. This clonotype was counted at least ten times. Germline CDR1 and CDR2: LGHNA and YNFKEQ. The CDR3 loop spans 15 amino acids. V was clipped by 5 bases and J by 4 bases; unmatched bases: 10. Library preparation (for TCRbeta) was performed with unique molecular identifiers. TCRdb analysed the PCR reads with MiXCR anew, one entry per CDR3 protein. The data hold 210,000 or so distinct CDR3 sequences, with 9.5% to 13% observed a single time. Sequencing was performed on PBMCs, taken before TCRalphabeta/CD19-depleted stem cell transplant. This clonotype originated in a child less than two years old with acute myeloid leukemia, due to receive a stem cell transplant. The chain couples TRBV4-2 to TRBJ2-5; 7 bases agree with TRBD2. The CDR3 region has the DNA TGTGCCAGCAGCTTGGGGCTAGCGGCCTTAGAGACCCAGTACTTC. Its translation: CASSLGLAALETQYF.